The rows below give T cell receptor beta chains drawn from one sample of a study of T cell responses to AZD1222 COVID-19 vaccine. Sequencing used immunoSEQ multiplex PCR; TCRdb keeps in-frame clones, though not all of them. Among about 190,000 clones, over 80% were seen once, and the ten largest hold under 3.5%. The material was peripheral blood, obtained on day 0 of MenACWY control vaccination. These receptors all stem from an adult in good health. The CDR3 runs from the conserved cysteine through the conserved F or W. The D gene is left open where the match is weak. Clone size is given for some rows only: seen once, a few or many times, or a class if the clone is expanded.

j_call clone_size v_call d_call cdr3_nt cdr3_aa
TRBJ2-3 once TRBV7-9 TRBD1 TGTGCCAGCAGCCGACTTGGGACAGGGGACACAGATACGCAGTATTTT CASSRLGTGDTDTQYF
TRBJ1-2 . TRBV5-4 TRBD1 TGTGCCAGCAGCTCGGGACAGGCGCTCCATGGCTACACCTTC CASSSGQALHGYTF
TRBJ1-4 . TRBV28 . TGTGCCAGCAGTCCACAGGGCAGACTGTTTTTT CASSPQGRLFF
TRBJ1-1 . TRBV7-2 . TGTGCCAGCAGCTTAGATTACAGCACTGAAGCTTTCTTT CASSLDYSTEAFF
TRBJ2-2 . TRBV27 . TGTGCCAGCACTTATACCCGAGCCCGCCCCGGGGAGCTGTTTTTT CASTYTRARPGELFF
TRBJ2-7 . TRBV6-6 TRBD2 TGTGCCAGCAGCAAAAGCGGGAGGCCTGCCTACGAGCAGTACTTC CASSKSGRPAYEQYF
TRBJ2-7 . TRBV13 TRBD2 TGTGCCAGCAGCCCGGGACTAGACTCCTACGAGCAGTACTTC CASSPGLDSYEQYF
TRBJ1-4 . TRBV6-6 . TGTGCCAGCAGTCGAAGGACGGGAAATGAAAAACTGTTTTTT CASSRRTGNEKLFF
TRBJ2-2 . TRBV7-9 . TGTGCCAGCAGCTCCCGAAGGGGGACGAACACCGGGGAGCTGTTTTTT CASSSRRGTNTGELFF
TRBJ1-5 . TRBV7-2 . TGTGCCAGCAGCTCCCTGGGAGGGGCATCCAATCAGCCCCAGCATTTT CASSSLGGASNQPQHF
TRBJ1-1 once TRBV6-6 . TGTGCCAGCAGTAAGTCCGGGGGAAACACTGAAGCTTTCTTT CASSKSGGNTEAFF
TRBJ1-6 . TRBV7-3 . TGTGCCAGCAGCTTAATACCGGGGGCTGGATCACCCCTCCACTTT CASSLIPGAGSPLHF
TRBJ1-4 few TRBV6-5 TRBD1 TGTGCCAGTACGACAGGGTTTACCACCCGGGGACTGTTTTTT CASTTGFTTRGLFF
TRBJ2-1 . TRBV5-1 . TGCGCCAGCAGCCCAGGGGCGGGAGTCTACAATGAGCAGTTCTTC CASSPGAGVYNEQFF
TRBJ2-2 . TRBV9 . TGTGCCAGCAGCGTAGAAGGAGGGACGCTGTTTTTT CASSVEGGTLFF
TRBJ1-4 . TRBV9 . TGTGCCAGCACCCCGTCGGTACGTGATGAAAAACTGTTTTTT CASTPSVRDEKLFF
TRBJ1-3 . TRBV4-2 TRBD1 TGTGCCAGCAGCCAGGGACAGGGGGCGAACACCATATATTTT CASSQGQGANTIYF
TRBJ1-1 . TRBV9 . TGTGCCAGCAGCGTGAAGGGGGAAATGAACACTGAAGCTTTCTTT CASSVKGEMNTEAFF
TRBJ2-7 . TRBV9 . TGTGCCAGCAGCGCCGGCGGAGGAACCTACGAGCAGTACTTC CASSAGGGTYEQYF
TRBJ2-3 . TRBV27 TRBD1 TGTGCCAGCAGTTCCTGGACAGGGAAGCAGTATTTT CASSSWTGKQYF